This T cell receptor (beta chain) came from a study of blood T cells in healthy people across ages. Primers used in a second PCR of about 7 to 11 cycles were a sample-barcoded 5' primer and a J-beta primer mix. TCRdb reanalysed the 5' RACE reads using MiXCR and keeps one entry per CDR3 protein. The sample has around 1.5 million distinct CDR3 sequences; about 40% are singletons. Germline V gene lookup returns CDR1 LNHDA and CDR2 SQIVND (reference sequence). This CDR3 region has 16 residues. V lost 7 bases, J lost 1 base, and 8 bases stayed unmatched. This TCR derives from a woman between 18 and 30 years old in good health. The source material was blood. The chain recombines TRBV19 with TRBJ2-2; 8 nucleotides align to TRBD2. CDR3 DNA sequence: TGTGCCAGTAAGGCTAGCGGGCTGGAGAACACCGGGGAGCTGTTTTTT. Its protein product is CASKASGLENTGELFF.